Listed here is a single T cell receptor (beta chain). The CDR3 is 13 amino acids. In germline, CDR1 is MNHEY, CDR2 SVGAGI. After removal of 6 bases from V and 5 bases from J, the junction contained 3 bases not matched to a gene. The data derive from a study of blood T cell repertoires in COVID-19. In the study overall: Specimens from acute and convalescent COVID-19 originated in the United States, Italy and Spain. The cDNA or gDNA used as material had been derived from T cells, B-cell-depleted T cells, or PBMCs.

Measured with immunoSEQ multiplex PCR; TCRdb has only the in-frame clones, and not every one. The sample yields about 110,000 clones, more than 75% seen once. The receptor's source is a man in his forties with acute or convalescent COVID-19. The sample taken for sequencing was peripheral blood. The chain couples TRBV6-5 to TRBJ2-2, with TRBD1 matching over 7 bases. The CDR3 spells CASREGATGELFF. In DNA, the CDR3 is TGTGCCAGCAGAGAGGGGGCGACCGGGGAGCTGTTTTTT.